These 5 T cell receptor beta chains share one sample of origin, sequenced in a study of radiotherapy plus CTLA-4 blockade in lung cancer. Clones were read by immunoSEQ multiplex PCR, and TCRdb kept only the in-frame ones, dropping some. The sample has tens of thousands of clones; 77% are singletons. The sequencing here drew on peripheral blood, taken from a patient treated with radiotherapy plus ipilimumab. These receptor sequences come from a human donor with non-small cell lung cancer who had a partial response to radiotherapy plus ipilimumab.

This clone appeared a few times. This rearrangement joins TRBV7-9 to TRBJ2-1; 15 bases line up with TRBD2. Germline values: CDR1 SEHNR, CDR2 FQNEAQ (reference sequence). This CDR3 has 17 residues. The trim removed 5 bases at V and 3 bases at J, leaving 5 bases unmatched. CDR3 residues: CASSEPGLAGGYNEQFF. The CDR3 region has the DNA TGTGCCAGCAGCGAACCGGGACTAGCGGGGGGCTACAATGAGCAGTTCTTC.

J is TRBJ2-1 and V is TRBV7-9; 12 bases fit TRBD2. J was trimmed by 5 bases and V by 2 bases; bases with no gene match: 10. CDR1 and CDR2 (germline): SEHNR, FQNEAQ (reference sequence). The CDR3 runs 18 residues. DNA for the CDR3: TGTGCCAGCAGCTTACCCCTAAGACTAGCGGGGGTTCACAATGAGCAGTTCTTC. This translates into CASSLPLRLAGVHNEQFF.

The chain uses TRBV10-1 and TRBJ2-7; 10 bases line up with TRBD2. Germline assignment: CDR1 WNHNN and CDR2 SYGVQD (reference sequence). V lost 0 bases, J lost 2 bases, and 4 bases stayed unmatched. The CDR3 loop spans 16 amino acids. CDR3 DNA: TGCGCCAGCAGTGAGTCGAAACTAGCGGGGCCCTACGAGCAGTACTTC. Protein sequence: CASSESKLAGPYEQYF.

This sequence joins TRBV5-4 and TRBJ2-3; 7 bases are a match to TRBD1. The germline gives CDR1 SGHNT, CDR2 YYREEE (reference sequence). J gave up 1 base and V 6 bases, and 8 bases lay outside the gene matches. CDR3 length: 15 amino acids. The CDR3 nucleotides are TGTGCCAGCACCATTAGAGGGACAGGCACAGATACGCAGTATTTT. Translated: CASTIRGTGTDTQYF. Drawing the rest from reference TRBV5-4 and TRBJ2-3, the complete variable domain is ETGVTQSPTHLIKTRGQQVTLRCSSQSGHNTVSWYQQALGQGPQFIFQYYREEENGRGNFPPRFSGLQFPNYSSELNVNALELDDSALYLCASTIRGTGTDTQYFGPGTRLTVL.

The chain combines TRBV5-1 with TRBJ2-4, with no clear D. CDR3 length equals 19 residues. The V gene lost 0 bases and the J gene lost 1 base, with 20 bases spanning the gap. Germline V lookup: CDR1 SGHRS, CDR2 YFSETQ. The CDR3 sequence: CASSLDSPGTPGAKNIQYF. Here the CDR3 DNA reads TGCGCCAGCAGCTTGGATTCTCCAGGCACCCCTGGGGCCAAAAACATTCAGTACTTC. The full variable domain, with the rest looked up from reference TRBV5-1 and TRBJ2-4, is KAGVTQTPRYLIKTRGQQVTLSCSPISGHRSVSWYQQTPGQGLQFLFEYFSETQRNKGNFPGRFSGRQFSNSRSEMNVSTLELGDSALYLCASSLDSPGTPGAKNIQYFGAGTRLSVL.